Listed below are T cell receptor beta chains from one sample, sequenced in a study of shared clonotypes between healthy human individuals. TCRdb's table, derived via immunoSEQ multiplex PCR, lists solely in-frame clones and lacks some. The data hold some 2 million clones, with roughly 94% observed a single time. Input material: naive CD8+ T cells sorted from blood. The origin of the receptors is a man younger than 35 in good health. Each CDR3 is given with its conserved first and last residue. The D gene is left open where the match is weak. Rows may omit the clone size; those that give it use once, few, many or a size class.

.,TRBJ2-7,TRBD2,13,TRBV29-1,CSVELAGDREQYF,TGCAGCGTAGAACTAGCGGGGGACCGCGAGCAGTACTTC
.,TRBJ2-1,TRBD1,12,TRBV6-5,CASADRGDEQFF,TGTGCCAGCGCGGACAGGGGCGATGAGCAGTTCTTC
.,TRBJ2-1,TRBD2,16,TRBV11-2,CASSTTLAGGPHEQFF,TGTGCCAGCAGCACTACCCTAGCGGGAGGGCCACACGAGCAGTTCTTC
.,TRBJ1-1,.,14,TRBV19,CASSIDIEFTEAFF,TGTGCCAGTAGTATAGATATCGAGTTCACTGAAGCTTTCTTT
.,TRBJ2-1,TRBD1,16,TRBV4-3,CASSQLTGQGHNEQFF,TGCGCCAGCAGCCAACTTACGGGACAGGGACACAATGAGCAGTTCTTC
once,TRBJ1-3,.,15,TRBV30,CAWSDEGGTGNTIYF,TGTGCCTGGAGCGACGAGGGGGGTACAGGAAACACCATATATTTT
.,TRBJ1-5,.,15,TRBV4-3,CASSQDRDSNQPQHF,TGCGCCAGCAGCCAAGATCGAGACAGCAATCAGCCCCAGCATTTT
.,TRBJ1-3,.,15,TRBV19,CASSITDSSGNTIYF,TGTGCCAGTAGTATAACGGACAGTTCTGGAAACACCATATATTTT
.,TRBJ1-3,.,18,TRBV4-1,CASSHNLATGDSGNTIYF,TGCGCCAGCAGCCACAATCTCGCCACCGGGGACTCTGGAAACACCATATATTTT
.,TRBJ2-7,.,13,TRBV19,CASSIAGFYEQYF,TGTGCCAGTAGTATAGCGGGGTTCTACGAGCAGTACTTC
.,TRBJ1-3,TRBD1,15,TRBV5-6,CASSLKGAVGNTIYF,TGTGCCAGCAGCTTGAAGGGGGCAGTTGGAAACACCATATATTTT
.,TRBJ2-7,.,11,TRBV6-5,CASRGAYEQYF,TGTGCCAGCAGGGGAGCCTACGAGCAGTACTTC
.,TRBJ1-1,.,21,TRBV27,CASSLFFQAGAAPERNTEAFF,TGTGCCAGCAGTTTATTTTTTCAAGCTGGCGCCGCCCCTGAGAGAAACACTGAAGCTTTCTTT
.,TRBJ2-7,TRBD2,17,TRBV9,CASSPRGLAGVASEQYF,TGTGCCAGCAGCCCGAGGGGACTAGCGGGAGTAGCAAGCGAGCAGTACTTC
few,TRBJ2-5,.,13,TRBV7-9,CASTQGELETQYF,TGTGCCAGCACCCAAGGGGAGTTAGAGACCCAGTACTTC
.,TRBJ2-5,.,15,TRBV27,CASSNTGRVGETQYF,TGTGCCAGCAGCAATACAGGGAGAGTAGGAGAGACCCAGTACTTC
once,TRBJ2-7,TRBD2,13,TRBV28,CASSGGLASEQYF,TGTGCCAGCAGTGGAGGACTAGCTAGCGAGCAGTACTTC
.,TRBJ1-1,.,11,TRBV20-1,CSATLDNEAFF,TGCAGTGCTACCTTGGACAATGAAGCTTTCTTT
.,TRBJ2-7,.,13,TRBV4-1,CASSQGGFYEQYF,TGCGCCAGCAGCCAAGGGGGGTTCTACGAGCAGTACTTC
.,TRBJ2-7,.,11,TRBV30,CAWTGGYEQYF,TGTGCCTGGACTGGGGGGTACGAGCAGTACTTC
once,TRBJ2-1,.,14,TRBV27,CASSFGGHYNEQFF,TGTGCCAGCAGTTTCGGGGGGCACTACAATGAGCAGTTCTTC
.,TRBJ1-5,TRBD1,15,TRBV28,CASSQGGVWNQPQHF,TGTGCCAGCAGTCAGGGGGGGGTGTGGAATCAGCCCCAGCATTTT
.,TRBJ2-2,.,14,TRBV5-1,CASSPRGTTGELFF,TGCGCCAGCAGCCCCCGGGGTACCACCGGGGAGCTGTTTTTT
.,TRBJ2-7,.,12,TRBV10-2,CASRQGTYEQYF,TGCGCCAGCAGACAGGGGACTTACGAGCAGTACTTC
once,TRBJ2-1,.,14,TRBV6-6,CASNLLGLFDEQFF,TGTGCCAGCAACCTACTAGGGTTGTTCGATGAGCAGTTCTTC
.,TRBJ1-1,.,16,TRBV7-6,CASSLAGERMNTEAFF,TGTGCCAGCAGCTTAGCTGGGGAACGGATGAACACTGAAGCTTTCTTT
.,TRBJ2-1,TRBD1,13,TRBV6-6,CASRNRGDNEQFF,TGTGCCAGCAGGAACAGGGGTGACAATGAGCAGTTCTTC
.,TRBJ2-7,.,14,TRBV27,CASSTLGHPYEQYF,TGTGCCAGCAGCACATTGGGACACCCCTACGAGCAGTACTTC